Below, 14 T cell receptor beta chains from the same sample are listed, as sequenced in a study of T cell changes during pregnancy in multiple sclerosis. The data were produced by immunoSEQ multiplex PCR, yet TCRdb's version contains in-frame clones alone and is incomplete. This sample carries tens of thousands of clones, about 91% of them seen once, and the ten largest clones take over 1%. This specimen was peripheral blood, taken after pregnancy. Receptor source: a female donor in good health, enrolled as a control in a pregnancy study.

This clone came up once. The chain joins TRBV19 to TRBJ2-1, with TRBD1 as a possible D gene (5 bases). This CDR3 is 13 amino acids long. V lost 7 bases and J lost 0, with 7 bases in between. Germline V gene data show CDR1 as LNHDA and CDR2 as SQIVND (reference sequence). The CDR3 here is CASNQGSYNEQFF. The CDR3 bases are TGTGCCAGTAACCAGGGCTCCTACAATGAGCAGTTCTTC.

The DNA of the CDR3 is TGTGCCACCAGCAGAGATCAGGGAAAGCGCTATGGCTACACCTTC. Translation gives CATSRDQGKRYGYTF. The chain uses TRBV15 and TRBJ1-2; D perhaps matches TRBD1 (5 bases). There are 15 residues in the CDR3. Germline CDR1 reads LNHNV; CDR2 reads YYDKDF (reference sequence). V dropped 0 bases and J dropped 4 bases, with 12 bases sitting between them. The full variable domain, completed using reference TRBV15 and TRBJ1-2, is DAMVIQNPRYQVTQFGKPVTLSCSQTLNHNVMYWYQQKSSQAPKLLFHYYDKDFNNEADTPDNFQSRRPNTSFCFLDIRSPGLGDTAMYLCATSRDQGKRYGYTFGSGTRLTVV.

Only one count was recorded for this clone. The chain has TRBV19 and TRBJ2-1, with a tentative D call TRBD2 (5 bases). Germline V lookup: CDR1 LNHDA, CDR2 SQIVND (reference sequence). The ends were cut back, 7 bases at V and 2 bases at J, with 12 bases in the middle. This CDR3 has 14 amino acids. CDR3 protein: CASNAGRTYNEQFF. CDR3 DNA sequence: TGTGCCAGTAACGCGGGTCGGACCTACAATGAGCAGTTCTTC. Full variable domain (outside the CDR3, taken from reference TRBV19 and TRBJ2-1): DGGITQSPKYLFRKEGQNVTLSCEQNLNHDAMYWYRQDPGQGLRLIYYSQIVNDFQKGDIAEGYSVSREKKESFPLTVTSAQKNPTAFYLCASNAGRTYNEQFFGPGTRLTVL.

This clone was detected only once. The rearrangement joins TRBV27 to TRBJ1-3, with 7 bases lining up with TRBD1. The CDR3 is 16 amino acids. Per germline, CDR1 MNHEY and CDR2 SMNVEV (reference sequence). Trimming cost V 2 bases and J 7 bases; bases outside gene matches: 11. The chain's CDR3 is CASSLSPASGGNTIYF. The CDR3 DNA reads TGTGCCAGCAGTTTAAGCCCGGCATCAGGGGGGAACACCATATATTTT.

The rearrangement uses TRBV5-4 and TRBJ2-5; 9 nucleotides match TRBD2. The CDR3 is 15 residues long. Germline V gene lookup returns CDR1 SGHNT and CDR2 YYREEE (reference sequence). Trimming removed 4 bases from V and 2 bases from J; junction bases left unmatched: 6. The CDR3 nucleotides read TGTGCCAGCAGCCCAAGACTAGCGGCTCAAGAGACCCAGTACTTC. Amino acids: CASSPRLAAQETQYF. Full variable domain (missing parts from reference TRBV5-4 and TRBJ2-5): ETGVTQSPTHLIKTRGQQVTLRCSSQSGHNTVSWYQQALGQGPQFIFQYYREEENGRGNFPPRFSGLQFPNYSSELNVNALELDDSALYLCASSPRLAAQETQYFGPGTRLLVL.

The chain combines TRBV9 with TRBJ1-2; D is perhaps TRBD1 (5 bases). With 0 bases removed from V and 0 bases from J, the gap between germline ends came to 9 bases. CDR3 length equals 15 residues. Germline-derived CDR1 and CDR2 are SGDLS and YYNGEE. In DNA form, the CDR3 reads TGTGCCAGCAGCGTAGGGGGCGTTGCTAACTATGGCTACACCTTC. Amino acids: CASSVGGVANYGYTF.

The chain has TRBV4-3 and TRBJ1-1; D perhaps matches TRBD1 (5 bases). Germline CDR1 reads LGHNA; CDR2 reads YSLEER. Deletions cut 0 bases from V and 3 bases from J, with 17 bases between. The CDR3 is 17 residues long. CDR3 sequence: CASSQDLLGEGDTEAFF. CDR3 in DNA: TGCGCCAGCAGCCAAGACCTCCTGGGGGAGGGAGACACTGAAGCTTTCTTT.

This rearrangement joins TRBV19 to TRBJ2-7, with 8 nucleotides matching TRBD1. This CDR3 comprises 15 residues. Per the germline V gene, CDR1 is LNHDA and CDR2 is SQIVND (reference sequence). V lost 2 bases and J lost 2; bases outside the gene matches: 5. CDR3 in amino acids: CASSIRGQGPYEQYF. In DNA form, the CDR3 reads TGTGCCAGTAGTATAAGAGGACAGGGACCCTACGAGCAGTACTTC.

V and J are TRBV7-9 and TRBJ1-4; TRBD1 might be the D (6 bases). Germline V lookup: CDR1 SEHNR, CDR2 FQNEAQ (reference sequence). CDR3 length: 14 residues. Trimming cost V 2 bases and J 5 bases, with 9 bases left between them. CDR3 amino acids: CASSLQGTNEKLFF. In nucleotides, the CDR3 is TGTGCCAGCAGCTTACAGGGGACAAATGAAAAACTGTTTTTT.

V gene TRBV11-2 combines with J gene TRBJ2-7, with D unresolved. Germline CDR1 reads SGHAT; CDR2 reads FQNNGV. The length of the CDR3 is 11 residues. Trimming cost V 3 bases and J 11 bases, with 11 bases left between them. In DNA form, the CDR3 reads TGTGCCAGCAGCTTGACCAGCGAAAAGTACTTC. It translates to CASSLTSEKYF.

This clone was recorded once. The chain is built from TRBV5-1 and TRBJ1-1, with D tentatively TRBD1 (6 bases). Trimming removed 4 bases from V and 1 base from J, with 14 bases in between. Looked up from germline, CDR1 is SGHRS and CDR2 is YFSETQ. The CDR3 covers 15 residues. CDR3 amino acids: CASSVRQVGNTEAFF. CDR3 bases: TGCGCCAGCAGCGTAAGACAGGTGGGGAACACTGAAGCTTTCTTT.

This rearrangement joins TRBV19 to TRBJ1-4; TRBD1 matches at 9 bases. There are 15 residues in the CDR3. Per germline, CDR1 LNHDA and CDR2 SQIVND (reference sequence). J lost 8 bases, V lost 5 bases, and 9 bases had no gene match. The CDR3 sequence: CASSSSTGGREKLFF. The CDR3 nucleotides read TGTGCCAGTAGTTCCTCGACAGGGGGAAGGGAAAAACTGTTTTTT.

This chain uses TRBV5-6 with TRBJ1-1; TRBD1 matches 9 bases. Per the germline V gene, CDR1 is SGHDT and CDR2 is YYEEEE. The CDR3 covers 15 residues. V lost 6 bases to trimming and J lost 2 bases; unmatched junction nucleotides: 8. The CDR3 loop reads CASTRGQGINTEAFF. CDR3 bases: TGTGCCAGCACTCGTGGACAGGGGATAAACACTGAAGCTTTCTTT. Full variable domain (outside the CDR3, taken from reference TRBV5-6 and TRBJ1-1): DAGVTQSPTHLIKTRGQQVTLRCSPKSGHDTVSWYQQALGQGPQFIFQYYEEEERQRGNFPDRFSGHQFPNYSSELNVNALLLGDSALYLCASTRGQGINTEAFFGQGTRLTVV.

This chain joins TRBV9 and TRBJ2-5; D gene unclear. The CDR3 is 15 residues long. Trimming took 1 base from V and 3 from J, leaving 13 bases between them. CDR1 and CDR2 (germline): SGDLS, YYNGEE. The CDR3 is CASSVYAGGKETQYF. The CDR3 bases are TGTGCCAGCAGCGTATACGCTGGCGGAAAAGAGACCCAGTACTTC.